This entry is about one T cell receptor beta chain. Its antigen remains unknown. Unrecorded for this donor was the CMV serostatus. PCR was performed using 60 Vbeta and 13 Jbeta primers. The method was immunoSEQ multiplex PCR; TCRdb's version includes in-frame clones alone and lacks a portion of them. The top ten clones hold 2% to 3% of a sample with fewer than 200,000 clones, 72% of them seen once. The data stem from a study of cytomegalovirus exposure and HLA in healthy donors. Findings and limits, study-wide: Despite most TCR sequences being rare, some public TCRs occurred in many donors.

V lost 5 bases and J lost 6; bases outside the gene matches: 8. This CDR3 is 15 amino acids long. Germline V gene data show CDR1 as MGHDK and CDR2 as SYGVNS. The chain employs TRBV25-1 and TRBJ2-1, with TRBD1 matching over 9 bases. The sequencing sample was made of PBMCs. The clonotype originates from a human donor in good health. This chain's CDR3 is CASSLRDRAFNEQFF. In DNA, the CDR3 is TGTGCCAGCAGTTTACGGGACAGGGCGTTCAATGAGCAGTTCTTC.